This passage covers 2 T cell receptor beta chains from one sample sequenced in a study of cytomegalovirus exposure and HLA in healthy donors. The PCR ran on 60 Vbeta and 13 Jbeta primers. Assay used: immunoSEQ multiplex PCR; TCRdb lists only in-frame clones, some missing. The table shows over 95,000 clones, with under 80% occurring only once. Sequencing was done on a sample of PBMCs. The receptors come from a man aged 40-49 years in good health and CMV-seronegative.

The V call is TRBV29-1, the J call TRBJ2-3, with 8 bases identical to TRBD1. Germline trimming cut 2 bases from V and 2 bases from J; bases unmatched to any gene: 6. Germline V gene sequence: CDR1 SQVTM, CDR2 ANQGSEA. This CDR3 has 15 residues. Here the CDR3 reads CSVELDRDNTDTQYF. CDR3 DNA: TGCAGCGTTGAACTGGACAGGGACAACACAGATACGCAGTATTTT.

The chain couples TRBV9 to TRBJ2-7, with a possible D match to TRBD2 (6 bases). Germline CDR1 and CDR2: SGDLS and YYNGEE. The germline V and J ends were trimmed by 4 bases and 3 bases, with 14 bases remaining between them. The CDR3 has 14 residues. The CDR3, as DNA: TGTGCCAGCAGCCCCCAAAGGAGGGACTACGAGCAGTACTTC. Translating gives CASSPQRRDYEQYF.